Sequencing of this T cell receptor beta chain was carried out in a study of T cells in Graves' hyperthyroidism and ophthalmopathy. Study at large: Pretreatment peripheral blood was obtained at initial diagnosis.

Ophthalmopathy cases scored 3 or more on the Clinical Activity Score and 4 or more on NOSPECS grade, with duration below 3 months. Study-level results: Among thyroid clonotypes expanded above 0.001, most also appeared in blood.

Turning to this clonotype: Its antigen is undetermined. This sequence may be a read error, since a much larger clone differs from it by one base.

RNA transcripts served as the template for amplifying TCR beta CDR3 regions. An initial round of RT-PCR targeting the TCR CDR3 relied on the HTBI primer set. MiXCR, applied by TCRdb to the multiplex PCR reads, yields one record per CDR3 protein. The sample lists 620,000 or so distinct CDR3 sequences; 14% were seen once. CDR1 is MNHEY and CDR2 is SVGAGI in the germline V gene. The CDR3 runs to 14 residues. This TCR was sampled from a woman between 45 and 65 years old with Graves' ophthalmopathy. The rearrangement uses TRBV6-5 and TRBJ1-4; D possibly corresponds to TRBD1 (5 bases). The specimen was blood. CDR3 region: CANSYGGANEKLFF. CDR3 DNA: TGTGCCAACAGTTACGGGGGAGCTAATGAAAAACTGTTTTTT.